This TCR beta chain was retrieved from a study of blood T cell repertoires in COVID-19. The wider study: The origin of the acute and convalescent COVID-19 samples was the United States, Italy and Spain. Sources were T cells, B-cell-depleted T cells, or PBMCs; the material itself was cDNA or gDNA.

Germline assignment: CDR1 SGHTA and CDR2 FQGNSA. The CDR3 is 13 residues long. V was pared by 4 bases and J by 16 bases, with 20 bases between. Per the original methods: By means of reference gene primer amplification, nucleated cell counts were estimated. Measured with immunoSEQ multiplex PCR; TCRdb has only the in-frame clones, and not every one. V and J calls and clone size are those listed in that table; D and trimming were worked out from the DNA. The table records a few hundred thousand clones, around four fifths of them present only once. Sample: peripheral blood. V and J are TRBV7-2 and TRBJ2-4; TRBD2 might be the D (5 bases). The source of this sequence is a man aged 60 to 75 who had recovered from COVID-19. DNA of the CDR3: TGTGCCAGCAGCTCGGGCGACTACGCGACGTACTACTTC. As protein: CASSSGDYATYYF. The entire variable domain, with the rest obtained from reference TRBV7-2 and TRBJ2-4, is as follows: GAGVSQSPSNKVTEKGKDVELRCDPISGHTALYWYRQSLGQGLEFLIYFQGNSAPDKSGLPSDRFSAERTGGSVSTLTIQRTQQEDSAVYLCASSSGDYATYYFGAGTRLSVL.